This is a list of T cell receptor beta chains from one sample in a study of shared clonotypes between healthy human individuals. Clones were sequenced by immunoSEQ multiplex PCR, and TCRdb holds only the in-frame ones, with some missing. The sample carries under 600,000 clones, more than 95% recorded once. What was sequenced was naive CD4+ T cells sorted from blood. Every receptor here comes from a woman in her twenties or thirties in good health. Both conserved end residues are part of each CDR3. Size is omitted from some rows. Given values are once, few, many or a class for expanded clones.

NA | TRBJ2-1 | TRBV27 | CASSLYRTSGIYNEQFF
NA | TRBJ2-5 | TRBV5-4 | CASSPDRGGETQYF
NA | TRBJ2-5 | TRBV25-1 | CASSESVAGALETQYF
NA | TRBJ2-3 | TRBV12-5 | CASGLVLAGTTDTQYF
NA | TRBJ2-1 | TRBV11-3 | CASSPKTSGRPNEQFF
NA | TRBJ1-5 | TRBV25-1 | CASSERTADQPQHF
NA | TRBJ2-7 | TRBV6-1 | CASSEMQVGSYEQYF
NA | TRBJ2-1 | TRBV29-1 | CSTHRDRENNEQFF
once | TRBJ2-2 | TRBV15 | CATSRTSGISTGELFF
NA | TRBJ1-5 | TRBV7-2 | CASSFSESYQPQHF
once | TRBJ2-7 | TRBV14 | CASSPRLRGSYEQYF
NA | TRBJ1-6 | TRBV23-1 | CASNPRGETSAPLHF
NA | TRBJ2-3 | TRBV19 | CASSMDRGADTQYF
NA | TRBJ2-1 | TRBV5-6 | CASSLASDHYNEQFF
NA | TRBJ2-3 | TRBV18 | CASSQRGPWSAYF
NA | TRBJ2-5 | TRBV19 | CASSIEGAWETQYF
once | TRBJ2-5 | TRBV15 | CATSRAFSGKTQYF
NA | TRBJ2-1 | TRBV30 | CASRPVPHNEQFF
NA | TRBJ2-3 | TRBV6-1 | CASSEAPRLDSYTQYF
NA | TRBJ2-7 | TRBV6-5 | CASSYSVLAGDNEQYF
NA | TRBJ2-5 | TRBV21-1 | CANPYSGSLNETQYF
NA | TRBJ2-7 | TRBV5-5 | CASSSMGGNEQYF
NA | TRBJ2-7 | TRBV5-5 | CASSPGRSYEQYF
NA | TRBJ2-6 | TRBV6-6 | CASSYPDRVGANVLTF
once | TRBJ1-6 | TRBV6-4 | CASSDRSYNSPLHF
NA | TRBJ2-7 | TRBV19 | CASSIAGFSYEQYF
NA | TRBJ1-4 | TRBV27 | CASSTPGVAKLFF
NA | TRBJ2-7 | TRBV5-6 | CASSRNYEQYF
NA | TRBJ2-3 | TRBV27 | CASSLQRGSTDTQYF
NA | TRBJ2-6 | TRBV4-2 | CASSQDPSGANVLTF
NA | TRBJ2-1 | TRBV2 | CASSEVLSTSGKSYNEQFF
NA | TRBJ2-5 | TRBV28 | CASTEALGETQYF
NA | TRBJ1-2 | TRBV21-1 | CASSTSTGKMDGYTF
NA | TRBJ2-7 | TRBV5-6 | CASSDSLLYEQYF
NA | TRBJ2-3 | TRBV28 | CASSSGWGSDTQYF
NA | TRBJ1-3 | TRBV4-1 | CASSQEDRRVPIYF
NA | TRBJ2-5 | TRBV29-1 | CSVAAAGGPKTQYF